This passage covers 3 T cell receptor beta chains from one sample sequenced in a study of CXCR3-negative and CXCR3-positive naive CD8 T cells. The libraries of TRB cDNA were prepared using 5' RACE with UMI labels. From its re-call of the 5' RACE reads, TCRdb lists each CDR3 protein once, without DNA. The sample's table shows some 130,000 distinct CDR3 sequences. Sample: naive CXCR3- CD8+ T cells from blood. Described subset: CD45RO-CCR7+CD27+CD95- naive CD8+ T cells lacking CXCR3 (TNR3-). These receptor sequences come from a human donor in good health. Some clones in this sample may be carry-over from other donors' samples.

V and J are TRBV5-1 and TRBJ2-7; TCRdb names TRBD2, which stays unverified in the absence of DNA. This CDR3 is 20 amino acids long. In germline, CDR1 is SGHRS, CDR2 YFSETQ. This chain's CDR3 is CASSLASHVGLAGSSYEQYF. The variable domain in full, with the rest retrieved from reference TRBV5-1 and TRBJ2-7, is KAGVTQTPRYLIKTRGQQVTLSCSPISGHRSVSWYQQTPGQGLQFLFEYFSETQRNKGNFPGRFSGRQFSNSRSEMNVSTLELGDSALYLCASSLASHVGLAGSSYEQYFGPGTRLTVT.

CDR3 amino acids: CASSLTGPSEQYF. The rearrangement uses TRBV7-6 and TRBJ2-7; lacking DNA, the TRBD2 call made by TCRdb goes unchecked. The CDR3 is 13 residues long. Germline assignment: CDR1 SGHVS and CDR2 FNYEAQ.

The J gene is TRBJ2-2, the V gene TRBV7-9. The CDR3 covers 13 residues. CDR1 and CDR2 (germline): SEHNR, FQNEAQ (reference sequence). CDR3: CASSFGYAGELFF.